These T cell receptor beta chains were read from a single sample in a study of response to subunit inactivated influenza vaccine. Each CDR3 protein gets one entry after TCRdb re-called the RT-PCR reads with MiXCR. The sample carries more than 550,000 distinct CDR3 sequences, 10% to 12% recorded once. The sample also formed part of further work on T cells expressing NK-cell markers.

The sample in question was PBMCs from blood, obtained on the day of vaccination. The receptors stem from a man aged 45-65 years who received an inactivated influenza vaccine. Both conserved end residues are part of each CDR3. Fields, in order: CDR3 protein, CDR3 DNA, V gene, J gene, D gene, clone size. D genes are given only for firm matches. Size is omitted from some rows. Given values are once, few, many or a class for expanded clones.

CDR3: CSVVGTGTGELFF
DNA: TGCAGCGTTGTTGGGACAGGGACCGGGGAGCTGTTTTTT
V: TRBV29-1
J: TRBJ2-2
D: TRBD1
size: many

CDR3: CASSEADRGSPLHF
DNA: TGTGCCAGCAGTGAAGCGGACAGGGGGTCACCCCTCCACTTT
V: TRBV2
J: TRBJ1-6
D: TRBD1
size: few

CDR3: CASSPPSKQGPDTQYF
DNA: TGTGCCAGCAGCCCCCCTTCGAAACAGGGTCCAGATACGCAGTATTTT
V: TRBV7-9
J: TRBJ2-3
D: .
size: few

CDR3: CASSGTTGFQTQYF
DNA: TGTGCCAGCAGCGGTACAACAGGGTTTCAGACCCAGTACTTC
V: TRBV9
J: TRBJ2-5
D: .
size: .

CDR3: CASSPGDFNEQFF
DNA: TGTGCCAGCAGCCCCGGGGACTTCAATGAGCAGTTCTTC
V: TRBV28
J: TRBJ2-1
D: .
size: few

CDR3: CASQLHGNQPQHF
DNA: TGTGCCAGCCAGTTACACGGCAATCAGCCCCAGCATTTT
V: TRBV27
J: TRBJ1-5
D: .
size: .

CDR3: CASSVVPSGGWNEQFF
DNA: TGTGCCAGCAGCGTAGTCCCTAGCGGGGGCTGGAATGAGCAGTTCTTC
V: TRBV9
J: TRBJ2-1
D: TRBD2
size: many

CDR3: CASSIDGSTGSFLF
DNA: TGTGCCAGCAGCATCGACGGCTCAACGGGCTCATTTCTTTTT
V: TRBV28
J: TRBJ1-3
D: .
size: few

CDR3: CASSLSGDGAEAFF
DNA: TGTGCCAGCAGTTTATCGGGGGACGGCGCTGAAGCTTTCTTT
V: TRBV28
J: TRBJ1-1
D: .
size: few

CDR3: CASSRGWGLVTGELFF
DNA: TGTGCCAGCAGTCGCGGCTGGGGGTTAGTCACCGGGGAGCTGTTTTTT
V: TRBV28
J: TRBJ2-2
D: .
size: .

CDR3: CASSFFPTSSYEQYF
DNA: TGTGCCAGCAGCTTTTTTCCCACCTCCTCCTACGAGCAGTACTTC
V: TRBV5-5
J: TRBJ2-7
D: .
size: .

CDR3: CASSAGLAGILRPETQYF
DNA: TGCGCCAGCAGCGCGGGACTAGCGGGAATCCTCCGTCCAGAGACCCAGTACTTC
V: TRBV5-1
J: TRBJ2-5
D: TRBD2
size: many

CDR3: CASSDKSGTAGSDTQYF
DNA: TGTGCCAGCAGTGACAAATCCGGGACAGCAGGCTCAGATACGCAGTATTTT
V: TRBV25-1
J: TRBJ2-3
D: TRBD1
size: few

CDR3: CASSLARPRDSPLHF
DNA: TGTGCCAGCAGCTTAGCCCGCCCGCGGGATTCACCCCTCCACTTT
V: TRBV7-2
J: TRBJ1-6
D: .
size: few

CDR3: CASLGETQYF
DNA: TGTGCCAGCCTGGGTGAGACCCAGTACTTC
V: TRBV6-5
J: TRBJ2-5
D: .
size: few

CDR3: CASSGSGTSGSYWNEQFF
DNA: TGTGCCAGCAGCGGTTCCGGGACTAGCGGGTCCTATTGGAATGAGCAGTTCTTC
V: TRBV11-1
J: TRBJ2-1
D: TRBD2
size: .

CDR3: CASSFTGGAGGYTF
DNA: TGTGCCAGCAGCTTTACAGGGGGCGCGGGGGGCTACACCTTC
V: TRBV7-2
J: TRBJ1-2
D: TRBD1
size: many

CDR3: CASSQGYRGTTEAFF
DNA: TGTGCCAGCAGCCAAGGGTACAGGGGGACCACTGAAGCTTTCTTT
V: TRBV4-2
J: TRBJ1-1
D: TRBD1
size: few

CDR3: CASSSKTGYTYEQYF
DNA: TGTGCCAGCAGTTCGAAGACAGGCTACACCTACGAGCAGTACTTC
V: TRBV7-6
J: TRBJ2-7
D: .
size: many

CDR3: CASSPQRANIEQFF
DNA: TGTGCCAGCTCACCACAGAGGGCCAATATTGAGCAGTTCTTC
V: TRBV18
J: TRBJ2-1
D: .
size: few

CDR3: CASSQEAGHNEQFF
DNA: TGCGCCAGCAGCCAAGAAGCGGGGCACAATGAGCAGTTCTTC
V: TRBV4-3
J: TRBJ2-1
D: TRBD2
size: .

CDR3: CASSLALGGGSGYTF
DNA: TGTGCCAGCAGCTTAGCGTTGGGGGGGGGATCTGGCTACACCTTC
V: TRBV7-8
J: TRBJ1-2
D: .
size: .